The present TCR beta chain was sequenced within a study of blood T cell repertoires in COVID-19. Across the whole study: Material from acute and convalescent COVID-19 was sourced from the United States, Italy and Spain.

Source study methods: Amplifying reference gene primers gave estimates of nucleated cell counts. The data were produced by immunoSEQ multiplex PCR, yet TCRdb's version contains in-frame clones alone and is incomplete. The V and J calls and clone size come from that table; D and trimming were worked out from the DNA. The sample has 130,000 to 150,000 clones, 79% seen once; the top ten hold over 8.5%. The V gene end was trimmed by 4 bases and the J gene end by 10 bases; junction bases not matched to a gene: 5. The CDR3 sequence is 13 residues long. Germline CDR1 reads SGHRS; CDR2 reads YFSETQ. Sequenced material: peripheral blood. This receptor was identified in a man in his fifties with active or convalescent COVID-19. The V and J genes are TRBV5-1 and TRBJ1-6; the match to TRBD1 covers 7 bases. CDR3 loop: CASSPTGPSPLHF. CDR3 nucleotide sequence: TGCGCCAGCAGCCCGACAGGGCCATCACCCCTCCACTTT.